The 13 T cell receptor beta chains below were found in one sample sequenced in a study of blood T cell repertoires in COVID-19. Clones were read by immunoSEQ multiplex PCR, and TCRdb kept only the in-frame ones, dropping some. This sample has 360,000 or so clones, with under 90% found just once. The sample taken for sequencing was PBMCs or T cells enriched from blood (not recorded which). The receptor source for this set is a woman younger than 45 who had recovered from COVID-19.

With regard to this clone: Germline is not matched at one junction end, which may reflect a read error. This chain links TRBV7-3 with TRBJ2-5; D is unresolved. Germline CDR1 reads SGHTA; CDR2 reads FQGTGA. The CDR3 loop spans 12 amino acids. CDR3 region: CASSLNRNPTHF. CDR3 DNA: TGTGCCAGCAGCCTCAATAGAAACCCTACCCACTTC.

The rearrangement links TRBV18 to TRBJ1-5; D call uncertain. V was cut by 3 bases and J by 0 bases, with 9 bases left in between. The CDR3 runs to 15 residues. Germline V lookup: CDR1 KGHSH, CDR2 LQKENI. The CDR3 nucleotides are TGTGCCAGCTCACCGTCCCAGTATAGCAATCAGCCCCAGCATTTT. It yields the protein CASSPSQYSNQPQHF.

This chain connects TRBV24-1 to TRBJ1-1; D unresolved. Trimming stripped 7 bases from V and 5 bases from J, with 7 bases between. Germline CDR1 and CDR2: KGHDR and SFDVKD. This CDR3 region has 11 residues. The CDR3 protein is CATRGGTEAFF. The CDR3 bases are TGTGCCACCAGGGGAGGGACTGAAGCTTTCTTT.

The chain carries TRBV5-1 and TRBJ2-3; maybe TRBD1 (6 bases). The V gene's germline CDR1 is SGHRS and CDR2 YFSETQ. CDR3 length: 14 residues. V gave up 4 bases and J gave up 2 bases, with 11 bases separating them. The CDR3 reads CASSEGTYTDTQYF. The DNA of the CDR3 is TGCGCCAGCAGCGAGGGGACATACACAGATACGCAGTATTTT.

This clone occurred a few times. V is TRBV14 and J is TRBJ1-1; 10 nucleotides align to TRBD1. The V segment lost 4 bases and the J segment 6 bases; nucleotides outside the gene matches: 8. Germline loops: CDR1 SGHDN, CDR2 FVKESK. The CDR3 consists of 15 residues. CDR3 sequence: CASSRGGTGVAEAFF. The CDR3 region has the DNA TGTGCCAGCAGCCGCGGCGGGACAGGGGTTGCTGAAGCTTTCTTT.

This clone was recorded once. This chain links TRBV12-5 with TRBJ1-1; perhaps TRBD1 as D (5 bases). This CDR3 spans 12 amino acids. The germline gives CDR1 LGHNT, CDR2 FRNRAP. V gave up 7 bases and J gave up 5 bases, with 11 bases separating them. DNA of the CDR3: TGTGCTAGTGTCGGGGGGATGACTGAAGCTTTCTTT. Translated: CASVGGMTEAFF.

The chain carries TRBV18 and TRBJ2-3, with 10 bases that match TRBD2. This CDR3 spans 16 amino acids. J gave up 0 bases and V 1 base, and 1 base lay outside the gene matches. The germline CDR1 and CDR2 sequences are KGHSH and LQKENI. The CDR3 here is CASSPRTSGSTDTQYF. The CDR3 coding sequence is TGTGCCAGCTCACCACGGACTAGCGGCAGCACAGATACGCAGTATTTT.

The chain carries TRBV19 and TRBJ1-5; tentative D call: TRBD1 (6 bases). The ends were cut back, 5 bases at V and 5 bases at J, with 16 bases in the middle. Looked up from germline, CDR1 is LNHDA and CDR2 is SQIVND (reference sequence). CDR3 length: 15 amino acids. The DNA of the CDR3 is TGTGCCAGTAGTGGGGGCTCCAGGGCCCATCAGCCCCAGCATTTT. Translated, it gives CASSGGSRAHQPQHF.

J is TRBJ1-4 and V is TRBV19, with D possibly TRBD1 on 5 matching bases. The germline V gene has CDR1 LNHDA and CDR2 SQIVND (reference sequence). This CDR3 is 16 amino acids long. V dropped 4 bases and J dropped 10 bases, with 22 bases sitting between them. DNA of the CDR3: TGTGCCAGTAGTACCCTCGGGAGGGGCTCGGTCGGAAAACTGTTTTTT. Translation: CASSTLGRGSVGKLFF.

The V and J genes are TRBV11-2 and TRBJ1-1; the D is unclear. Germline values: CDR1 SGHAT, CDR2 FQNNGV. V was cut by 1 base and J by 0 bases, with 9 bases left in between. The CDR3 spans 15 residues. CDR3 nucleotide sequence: TGTGCCAGCAGCTTAGTCAACACCGTGAACACTGAAGCTTTCTTT. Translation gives CASSLVNTVNTEAFF.

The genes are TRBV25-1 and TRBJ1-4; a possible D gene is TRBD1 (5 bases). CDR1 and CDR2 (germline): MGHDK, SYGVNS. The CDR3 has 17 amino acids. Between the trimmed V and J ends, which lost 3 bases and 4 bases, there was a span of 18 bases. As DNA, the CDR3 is TGTGCCAGCAGTGATCCAGCGGGGCAGGAAGGTAATGAAAAACTGTTTTTT. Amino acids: CASSDPAGQEGNEKLFF.

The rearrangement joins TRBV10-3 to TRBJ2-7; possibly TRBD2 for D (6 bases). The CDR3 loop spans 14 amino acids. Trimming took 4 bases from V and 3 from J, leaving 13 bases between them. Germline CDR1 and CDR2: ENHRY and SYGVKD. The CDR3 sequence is CAISGREDLYEQYF. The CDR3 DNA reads TGTGCCATCAGTGGGAGGGAAGACCTCTACGAGCAGTACTTC.

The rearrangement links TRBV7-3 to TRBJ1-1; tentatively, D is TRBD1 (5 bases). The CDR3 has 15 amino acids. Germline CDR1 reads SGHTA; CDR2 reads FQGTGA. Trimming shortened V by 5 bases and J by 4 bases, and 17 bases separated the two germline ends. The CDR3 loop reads CASSPGTGMSTEAFF. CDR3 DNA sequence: TGTGCCAGCAGCCCCGGGACTGGGATGAGCACTGAAGCTTTCTTT.